A single T cell receptor (beta chain) is shown here with its context. Antigen: not known. The record originates from a study of cytomegalovirus exposure and HLA in healthy donors. Study details: Caucasian-associated ancestry cluster membership applied to over 80% of several hundred genotyped donors.

The primer mix had 60 Vbeta and 13 Jbeta primers. TCRdb keeps only in-frame clones here, not all; method: immunoSEQ multiplex PCR. The data contain some 170,000 clones, roughly 85% of them singletons. Findings and caveats of the study: Association with HLA alleles at 0.05 false discovery rate was found for about 17,000 TCR beta sequences in a later analysis. In a later analysis, TCR association rates varied by HLA locus: DRB1 most, HLA-C fewest. In a later analysis, a genetic analysis reported fewer productive-TCR N-insertions in an Asian-associated ancestry cluster than the cohort average.

This CDR3 is 15 amino acids long. J was trimmed by 0 bases and V by 5 bases; bases with no gene match: 3. Germline CDR1 SEHNR, CDR2 FQNEAQ (reference sequence). This TCR was sampled from a man aged 40-55 years in good health and CMV-seropositive. Source material: PBMCs. The chain employs TRBV7-9 and TRBJ1-3, with 8 bases matching TRBD1. Written as DNA, the CDR3 is TGTGCCAGCAGCCGGGACAGGACCTCTGGAAACACCATATATTTT. It encodes CASSRDRTSGNTIYF.